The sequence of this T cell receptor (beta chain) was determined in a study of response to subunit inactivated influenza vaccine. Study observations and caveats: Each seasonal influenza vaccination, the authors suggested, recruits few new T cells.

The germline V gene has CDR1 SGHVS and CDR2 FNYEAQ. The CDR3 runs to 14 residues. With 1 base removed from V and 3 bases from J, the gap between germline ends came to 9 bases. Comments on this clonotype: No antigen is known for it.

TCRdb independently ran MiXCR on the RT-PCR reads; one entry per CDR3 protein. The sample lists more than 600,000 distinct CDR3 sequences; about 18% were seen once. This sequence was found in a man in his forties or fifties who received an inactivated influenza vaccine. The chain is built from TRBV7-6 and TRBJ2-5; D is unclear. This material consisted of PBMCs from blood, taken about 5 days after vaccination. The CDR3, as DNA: TGTGCCAGCAGCTTAGTTTGGTCGAAAGAGACCCAGTACTTC. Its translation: CASSLVWSKETQYF.